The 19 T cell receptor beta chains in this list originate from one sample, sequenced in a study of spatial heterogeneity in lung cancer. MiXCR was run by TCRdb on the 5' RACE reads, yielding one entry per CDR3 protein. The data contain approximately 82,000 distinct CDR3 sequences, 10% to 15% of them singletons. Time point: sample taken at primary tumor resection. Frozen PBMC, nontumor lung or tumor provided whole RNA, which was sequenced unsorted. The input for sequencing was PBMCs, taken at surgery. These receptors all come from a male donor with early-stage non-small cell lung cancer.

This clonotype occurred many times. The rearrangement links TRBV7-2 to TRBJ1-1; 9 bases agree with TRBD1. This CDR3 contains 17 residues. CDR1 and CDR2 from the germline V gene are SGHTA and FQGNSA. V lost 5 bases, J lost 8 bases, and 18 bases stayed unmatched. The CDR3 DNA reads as TGTGCCAGCAGCGATCCTACCGGGACAGGGACTCCCGTCGAAGCTTTCTTT. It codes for CASSDPTGTGTPVEAFF.

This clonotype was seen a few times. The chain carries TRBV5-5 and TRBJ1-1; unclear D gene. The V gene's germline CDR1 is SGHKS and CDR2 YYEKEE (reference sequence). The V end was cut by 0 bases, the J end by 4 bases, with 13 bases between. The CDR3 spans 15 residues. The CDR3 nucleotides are TGTGCCAGCAGCTTGGGAGGCGGTTTGCGCACTGAAGCTTTCTTT. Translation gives CASSLGGGLRTEAFF.

As DNA, the CDR3 is TGTGCCAGCAGCGTAGCTGCGAGTTCCTACGAGCAGTACTTC. Its protein product is CASSVAASSYEQYF. The chain carries TRBV9 and TRBJ2-7; D is unclear. Germline V gives CDR1 SGDLS, CDR2 YYNGEE. The CDR3 is 14 amino acids. V lost 0 bases and J lost 1, with 8 bases in between.

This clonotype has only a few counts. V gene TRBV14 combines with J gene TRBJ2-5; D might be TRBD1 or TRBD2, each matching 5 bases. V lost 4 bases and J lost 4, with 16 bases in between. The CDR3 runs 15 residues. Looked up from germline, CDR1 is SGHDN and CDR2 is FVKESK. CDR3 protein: CASSPFTGQGETQYF. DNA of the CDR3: TGTGCCAGCAGCCCATTCACGGGGCAAGGAGAGACCCAGTACTTC.

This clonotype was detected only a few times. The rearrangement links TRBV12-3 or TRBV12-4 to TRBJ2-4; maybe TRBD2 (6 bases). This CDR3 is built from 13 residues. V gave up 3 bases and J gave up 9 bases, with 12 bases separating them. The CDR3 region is CASSFRGIGIQYF. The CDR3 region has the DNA TGTGCCAGCAGTTTCCGGGGGATTGGCATTCAGTACTTC.

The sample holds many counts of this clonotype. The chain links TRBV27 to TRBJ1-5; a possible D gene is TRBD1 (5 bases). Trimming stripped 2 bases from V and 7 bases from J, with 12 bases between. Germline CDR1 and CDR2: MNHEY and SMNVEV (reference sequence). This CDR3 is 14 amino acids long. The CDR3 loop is CASSLMSGRQPQHF. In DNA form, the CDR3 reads TGTGCCAGCAGTTTAATGTCAGGGCGACAGCCCCAGCATTTT.

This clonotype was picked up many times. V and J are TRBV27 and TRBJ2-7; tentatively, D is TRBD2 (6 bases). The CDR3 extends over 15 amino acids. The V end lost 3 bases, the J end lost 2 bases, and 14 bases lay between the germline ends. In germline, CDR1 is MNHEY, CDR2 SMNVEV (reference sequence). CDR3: CASSFEGGRTYEQYF. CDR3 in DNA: TGTGCCAGCAGTTTTGAGGGAGGAAGAACCTACGAGCAGTACTTC.

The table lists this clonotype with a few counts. The CDR3 DNA reads as TGTGCCAGCAGCTGGGGTCCCGGGGAGCTGTTTTTT. Amino acid sequence: CASSWGPGELFF. The chain carries TRBV7-9 and TRBJ2-2; D gene ambiguous. The ends were cut back, 4 bases at V and 6 bases at J, with 6 bases in the middle. The length of the CDR3 is 12 residues. In germline, CDR1 is SEHNR, CDR2 FQNEAQ (reference sequence).

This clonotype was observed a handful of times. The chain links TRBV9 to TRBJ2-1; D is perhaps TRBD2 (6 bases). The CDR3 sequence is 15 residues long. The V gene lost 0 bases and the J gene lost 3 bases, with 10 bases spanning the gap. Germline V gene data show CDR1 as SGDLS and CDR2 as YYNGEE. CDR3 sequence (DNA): TGTGCCAGCAGCGTAGATCTGGGGGGCTACAATGAGCAGTTCTTC. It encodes CASSVDLGGYNEQFF.

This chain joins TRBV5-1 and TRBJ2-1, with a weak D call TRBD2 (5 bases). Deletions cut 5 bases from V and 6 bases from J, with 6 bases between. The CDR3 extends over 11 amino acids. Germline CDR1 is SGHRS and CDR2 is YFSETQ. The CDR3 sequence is CASSRGNEQFF. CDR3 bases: TGCGCCAGCAGTCGGGGCAATGAGCAGTTCTTC.

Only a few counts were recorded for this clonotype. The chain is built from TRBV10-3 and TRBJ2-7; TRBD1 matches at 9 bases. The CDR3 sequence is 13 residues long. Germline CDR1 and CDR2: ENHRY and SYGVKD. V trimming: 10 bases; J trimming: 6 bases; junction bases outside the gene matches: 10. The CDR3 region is CATSGTGNGEQYF. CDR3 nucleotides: TGTGCCACTTCCGGGACAGGGAATGGCGAGCAGTACTTC.

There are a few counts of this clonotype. CDR3 loop: CASSLDGYEQFF. DNA of the CDR3: TGTGCCAGCAGCTTAGATGGTTATGAGCAGTTCTTC. V is TRBV7-3 and J is TRBJ2-1, with D unclear. This CDR3 contains 12 residues. Trimming removed 2 bases from V and 8 bases from J, with 7 bases in between. Germline-derived CDR1 and CDR2 are SGHTA and FQGTGA.

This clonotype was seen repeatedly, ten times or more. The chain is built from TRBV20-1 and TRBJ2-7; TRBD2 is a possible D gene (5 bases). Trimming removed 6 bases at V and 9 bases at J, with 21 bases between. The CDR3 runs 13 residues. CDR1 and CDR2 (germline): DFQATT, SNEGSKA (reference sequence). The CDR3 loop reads CSAPGGNSGRQYF. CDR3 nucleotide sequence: TGCAGTGCGCCAGGTGGGAACTCTGGGAGGCAGTACTTC.

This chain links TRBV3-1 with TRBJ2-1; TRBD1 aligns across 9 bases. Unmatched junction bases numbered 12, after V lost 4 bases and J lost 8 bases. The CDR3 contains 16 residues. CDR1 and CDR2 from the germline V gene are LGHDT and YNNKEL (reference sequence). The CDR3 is CASSPMVGTGYHEQFF. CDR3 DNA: TGTGCCAGCAGCCCCATGGTGGGGACAGGGTACCATGAGCAGTTCTTC.

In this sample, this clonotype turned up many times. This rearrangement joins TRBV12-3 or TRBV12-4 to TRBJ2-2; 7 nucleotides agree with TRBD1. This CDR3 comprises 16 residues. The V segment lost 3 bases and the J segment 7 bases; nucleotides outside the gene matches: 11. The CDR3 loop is CASSFIRTGVGGELFF. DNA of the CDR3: TGTGCCAGCAGTTTCATCCGAACAGGGGTAGGCGGGGAGCTGTTTTTT.

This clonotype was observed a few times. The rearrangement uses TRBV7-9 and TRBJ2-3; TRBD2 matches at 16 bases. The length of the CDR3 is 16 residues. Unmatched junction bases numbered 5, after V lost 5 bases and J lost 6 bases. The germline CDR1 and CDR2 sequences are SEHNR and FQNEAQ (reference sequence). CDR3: CASSPGTSGGADTQYF. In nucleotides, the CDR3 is TGTGCCAGCAGCCCTGGGACTAGCGGGGGGGCGGATACGCAGTATTTT.

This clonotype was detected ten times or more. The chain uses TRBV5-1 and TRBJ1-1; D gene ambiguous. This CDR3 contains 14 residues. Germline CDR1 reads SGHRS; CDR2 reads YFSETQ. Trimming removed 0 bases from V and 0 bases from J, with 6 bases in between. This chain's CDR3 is CASSLGILNTEAFF. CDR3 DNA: TGCGCCAGCAGCTTGGGCATACTGAACACTGAAGCTTTCTTT.

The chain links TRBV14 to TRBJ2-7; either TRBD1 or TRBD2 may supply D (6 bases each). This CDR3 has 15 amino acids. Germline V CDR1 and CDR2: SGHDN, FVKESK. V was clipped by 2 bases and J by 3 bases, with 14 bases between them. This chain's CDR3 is CASSQKGGWFYEQYF. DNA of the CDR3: TGTGCCAGCAGCCAAAAAGGGGGGTGGTTCTACGAGCAGTACTTC. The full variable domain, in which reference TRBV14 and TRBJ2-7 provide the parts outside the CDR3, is EAGVTQFPSHSVIEKGQTVTLRCDPISGHDNLYWYRRVMGKEIKFLLHFVKESKQDESGMPNNRFLAERTGGTYSTLKVQPAELEDSGVYFCASSQKGGWFYEQYFGPGTRLTVT.

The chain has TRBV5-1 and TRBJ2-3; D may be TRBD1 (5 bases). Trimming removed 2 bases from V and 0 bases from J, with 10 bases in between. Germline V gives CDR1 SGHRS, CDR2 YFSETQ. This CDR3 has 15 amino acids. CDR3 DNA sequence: TGCGCCAGCAGCTTACAGGCAGCTAGCACAGATACGCAGTATTTT. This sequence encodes CASSLQAASTDTQYF.